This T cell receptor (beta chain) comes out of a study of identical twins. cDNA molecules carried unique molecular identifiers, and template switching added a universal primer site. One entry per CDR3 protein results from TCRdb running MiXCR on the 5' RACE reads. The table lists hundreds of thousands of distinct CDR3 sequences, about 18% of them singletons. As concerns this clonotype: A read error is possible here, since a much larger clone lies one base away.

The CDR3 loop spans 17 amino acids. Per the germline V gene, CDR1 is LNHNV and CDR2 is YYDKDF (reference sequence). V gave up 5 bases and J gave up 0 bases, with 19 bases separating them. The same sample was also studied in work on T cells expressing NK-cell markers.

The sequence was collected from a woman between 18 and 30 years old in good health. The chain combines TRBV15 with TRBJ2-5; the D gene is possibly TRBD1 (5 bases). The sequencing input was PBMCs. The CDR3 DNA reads TGTGCCACCAGCCCTATCCGAGAGGACAAGGACCAAGAGACCCAGTACTTC. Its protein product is CATSPIREDKDQETQYF.